This T cell receptor (beta chain) was captured in a study of cytomegalovirus exposure and HLA in healthy donors. Study observations and caveats: According to a later analysis, donors in an Asian-associated ancestry cluster reportedly had fewer N-insertions than the roughly 640-donor mean. Later analysis identified about 18,000 TCR beta sequences associated with HLA alleles, using a false discovery rate threshold of 0.05. Most of the TCR beta V segments (in an earlier analysis) were productive either about 90% or about 30% of the time.

As concerns this clone: Its cognate antigen is unknown.

The V gene's germline CDR1 is SGHVS and CDR2 FNYEAQ. The CDR3 loop spans 16 amino acids. V lost 4 bases to trimming and J lost 8 bases; unmatched junction nucleotides: 9. The PCR ran on 60 Vbeta and 13 Jbeta primers. Some clones are missing from TCRdb's copy, which holds only in-frame ones; the method was immunoSEQ multiplex PCR. The sample has approximately 190,000 clones, around four fifths seen once. The V and J genes are TRBV7-6 and TRBJ1-4, with TRBD1 matching over 11 bases. Sequenced sample: PBMCs. This TCR derives from a man aged 35-49 years in good health and CMV-seropositive. CDR3: CASSSGQGGREEKLFF. The CDR3 DNA is TGTGCCAGCAGCTCGGGACAGGGGGGAAGAGAGGAAAAACTGTTTTTT.